Detailed here is one T cell receptor beta chain. Its antigen remains unknown. Trimming stripped 8 bases from V and 7 bases from J, with 8 bases between. The CDR3 spans 10 residues. CDR1 and CDR2 (germline): MNHEY, SMNVEV (reference sequence). The sample originates from a study of identifying expanded T cells in peripheral blood. Overall study findings and caveats: Across healthy donors, higher total template counts meant significantly greater roughly 2-week count variance. Over about two and four weeks, about 17 and 20 clones changed, versus around 1.2 between replicates.

Collection occurred without any documented infections or immune events in donors. Generated by immunoSEQ multiplex PCR, the TCRdb table keeps only in-frame clones and is missing some. The table shows 60,000 to 80,000 clones, with 75% to 90% occurring only once. J is TRBJ2-5 and V is TRBV27; D remains unclear. The sequenced material came from blood. This receptor was taken from a person aged 18-70 years in good health. The CDR3 reads CASGWGTQYF. The CDR3, as DNA: TGTGCCAGCGGCTGGGGGACCCAGTACTTC.